This TCR beta chain was profiled in a study of graft-versus-host responses after intestinal transplantation (dated by TCRdb to about 2021). Study-wide context: Multivisceral, liver-intestinal, or isolated intestinal transplants were received by the recipients. Every recipient was given anti-thymocyte globulin induction, followed by roughly 3 years of maintenance tacrolimus and steroids. Graft-versus-host and host-versus-graft alloreactive T cell clones were tracked in the graft, circulation and bone marrow after intestinal transplantation using bulk TCR-beta CDR3 sequencing. Alloreactive clones were identified by sequencing pre-transplant mixed lymphocyte reaction products and comparing these products with unstimulated pre-transplant donor and recipient T cells. The cohort enrolled about two dozen intestinal transplant recipients, one of whom was a retransplant, and a few patients without pretransplant specimens were excluded. Donor T cell macrochimerism was defined as a peak of at least 4% donor T cells among recipient peripheral blood mononuclear cells. Rather than going through the commercial service, samples from three later patients were sequenced in-house on an Illumina MiSeq and processed with MiXCR. Broader findings and caveats from the paper: Conclusions were limited by the relatively low number and heterogeneity of intestinal transplant patients. GvH clones were detected in recipient bone marrow, and some of these GvH clones were observed earlier in ileal mucosa or blood, consistent with an intestinal mucosal origin. Early after transplant, peak levels of circulating GvH clones were associated with declines in HvG clones. Patients with donor T cell macrochimerism had high GvH to HvG T cell clonal ratios in their allografts.

The library was obtained by the immunoSEQ multiplex PCR assay. For most patients, genomic DNA was isolated using the Qiagen DNeasy Blood and Tissue Kit and was shipped frozen to Adaptive Biotechnologies for TCR sequencing. For most patients, high-throughput TCR-beta CDR3 sequencing of genomic DNA was performed by Adaptive Biotechnologies. The authors' analysis ran thus. TCR sequencing data were retrieved from Adaptive's ImmunoSEQ software for about 17 patients, whereas three other patients were processed with MiXCR and VDJtools. CD4 versus CD8 sorting errors were corrected by removing sequences found in both subsets at a frequency ratio below 5:1. Because the origin of CDR3 nucleotide sequences shared between donor and recipient could not be assigned, those sequences were removed. At least 2-fold expansion over unstimulated cells and a minimum CFSE-low frequency of 0.002% (template counts) or 0.001% (read counts) were required for clones to be classified as alloreactive. Clones were considered mappable if detected in sequenced pre-transplant spleen, lymph node, or MLR CFSE-low populations of the donor or recipient. Cumulative frequency of alloreactive clones was calculated as a percentage of all sequences weighted by copy number. Here the immuneACCESS table is served through TCRdb, limited to in-frame sequences with V and J called. Missing clones are a known gap in these copies; in checked studies unresolved V genes cover under half, and the rest lacks a known reason. The V and J calls and clone size come from that table; D and trimming were worked out from the DNA. This sample comprises about 85,000 clones, about four fifths of them detected only once. The ten largest clones represent 0.65% to 0.85% of the sample.

The germline V gene sets CDR1 to SGHDT and CDR2 to YYEEEE. Compared with germline, V lacks 3 bases and J lacks 11 bases; bases without a gene match: 8. There are 14 amino acids in the CDR3, from cysteine to phenylalanine inclusive. Only the CDR3 region is kept as DNA, spanning 42 bases read in frame from base 1. The label giving this sample's time point can be read as: cells obtained before transplantation from donor or recipient. CD3+CD4+ and CD3+CD8+ populations were FACS-sorted from unstimulated pre-transplant donor and recipient cells taken from spleen or lymph nodes. On this clone itself: What this receptor recognizes is not known. Within one base of it there is no much larger clone, and no base qualities were kept.

The sequencing used unstimulated CD4+ T cells sorted from spleen or lymph node cells, collected before intestinal transplant. The sequence joins TRBV5-6 to TRBJ2-5; TRBD2 agrees with 12 junctional bases. This TCR was recovered from a human donor who received an intestinal transplant. The CDR3 loop reads CASSYLAGGPQQYF. The sequenced DNA is TGTGCCAGCAGCTACCTAGCGGGAGGGCCCCAGCAGTACTTC.